This TCR beta chain was captured by sequencing in a study of T cell responses to AZD1222 COVID-19 vaccine. General observations from the study: The CD4 TCRs associated with vaccination extended across spike and predominated at 160-218 and 743-854. Spike-specific TCR repertoires showed rising breadth and depth after two AZD1222 doses. Of the AZD1222 recipients, only 5 or 6 were seropositive at baseline. It was only after the peak T cell response that any repertoires were sampled.

Data came from immunoSEQ multiplex PCR; TCRdb stores just in-frame clones and leaves some out. The table lists 100,000 to 150,000 clones, over 75% of them singletons. CDR3 size: 12 residues. In germline, CDR1 is MNHEY, CDR2 SMNVEV (reference sequence). Trimming removed 4 bases from V and 8 bases from J, with 11 bases in between. As for this clone: What it recognizes is unknown.

This TCR came from an adult in good health. The chain couples TRBV27 to TRBJ1-2, with unresolved D. Source: peripheral blood, taken on day 0 of AZD1222 vaccination. CDR3 nucleotide sequence: TGTGCCAGCAGTTCTAACTCCTACGGCTACACCTTC. This codes for CASSSNSYGYTF.